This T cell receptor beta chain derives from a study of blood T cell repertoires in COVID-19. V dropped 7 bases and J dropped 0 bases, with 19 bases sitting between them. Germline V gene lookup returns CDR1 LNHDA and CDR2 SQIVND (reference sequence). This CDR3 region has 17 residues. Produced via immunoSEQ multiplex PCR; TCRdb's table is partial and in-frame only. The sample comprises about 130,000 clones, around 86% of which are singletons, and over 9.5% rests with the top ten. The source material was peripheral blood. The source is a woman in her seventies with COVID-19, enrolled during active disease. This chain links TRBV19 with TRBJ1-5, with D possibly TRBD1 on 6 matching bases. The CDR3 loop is CASTGGLFADSNQPQHF. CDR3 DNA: TGTGCCAGTACGGGGGGGCTATTCGCAGATAGCAATCAGCCCCAGCATTTT.